This TCR beta chain appears in the sequencing data of a study of blood T cells in healthy people across ages. Overall study: Roughly one uniquely barcoded beta molecule per two T cells was captured.

With 4 bases removed from V and 4 bases from J, the gap between germline ends came to 11 bases. The CDR3 totals 14 residues. A J-beta primer mix and a sample-barcoded 5' primer were used in a second PCR of about 6 to 12 cycles. Each TCR beta cDNA got a 12-nucleotide random molecular identifier. From the 5' RACE reads, TCRdb called clonotypes with MiXCR, one entry per CDR3 protein. Found here are approximately 800,000 distinct CDR3 sequences, 45% to 70% of them singletons; the top ten hold around a quarter. The sample was blood. This sequence was found in a man aged 35 to 55 in good health. The V and J genes are TRBV12-3 or TRBV12-4 and TRBJ2-1; D perhaps matches TRBD1 (6 bases). CDR3 DNA sequence: TGTGCCAGCAGTTCCAGACAGGTTTACAATGAGCAGTTCTTC. It translates to CASSSRQVYNEQFF.